The present T cell receptor (beta chain) was sequenced within a study of T cells in Graves' hyperthyroidism and ophthalmopathy. Study details: Blood from the periphery was taken at initial diagnosis, before any treatment.

Amplification of TCR beta CDR3 regions was performed using RNA transcripts as template. TCR CDR3 underwent first-round RT-PCR with the HTBI primer set. TCRdb reprocessed the multiplex PCR reads via MiXCR and lists one record per CDR3 protein. The sample contains 550,000 to 650,000 distinct CDR3 sequences, around 13% of which appear only once. If no ophthalmopathy progression occurred within 18 months, Graves' hyperthyroidism was stable. Orbital computed tomography and thyroid ultrasound, together with serum TRAb and thyroxine and clinical symptoms, were used for diagnoses. Findings of the study overall: The blood repertoire included most of the expanded thyroid clonotypes above 0.001.

This clonotype appeared many times. Antigen specificity is unknown. The CDR3 has 15 amino acids. Germline loops: CDR1 MDHEN, CDR2 SYDVKM. V lost 3 bases and J lost 7; bases outside the gene matches: 9. Sequencing was performed on blood. The chain is built from TRBV28 and TRBJ2-4, with TRBD2 matching over 7 bases. This TCR derives from a woman aged 40 to 55 with Graves' hyperthyroidism. Written as DNA, the CDR3 is TGTGCCAGCAGTTTGAATCAACTAGCGCTCAACATTCAGTACTTC. This codes for CASSLNQLALNIQYF.